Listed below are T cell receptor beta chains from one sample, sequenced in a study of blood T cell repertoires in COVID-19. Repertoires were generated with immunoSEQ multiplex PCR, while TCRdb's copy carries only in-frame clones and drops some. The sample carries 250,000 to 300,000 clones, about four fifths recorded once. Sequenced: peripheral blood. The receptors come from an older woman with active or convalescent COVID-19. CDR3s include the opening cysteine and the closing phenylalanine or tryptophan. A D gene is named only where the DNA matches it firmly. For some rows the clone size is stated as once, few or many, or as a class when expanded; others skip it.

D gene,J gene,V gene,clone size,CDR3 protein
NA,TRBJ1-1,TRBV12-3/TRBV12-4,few,CASSRARTEAFF
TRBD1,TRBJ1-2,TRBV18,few,CASSPGTGEFGYTF
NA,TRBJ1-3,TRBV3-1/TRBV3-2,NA,CASSQPTVFAGNTIYF
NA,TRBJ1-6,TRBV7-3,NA,CASSQGYNSPLHF
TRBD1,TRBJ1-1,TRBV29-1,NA,CSVEGALNTEAFF
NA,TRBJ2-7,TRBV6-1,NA,CASSEGLVSYEQYF
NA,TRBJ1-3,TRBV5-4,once,CASSFRGGNTIYF
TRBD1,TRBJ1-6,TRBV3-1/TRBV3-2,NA,CASSQAGTGGNSPLHF
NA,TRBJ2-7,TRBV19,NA,CASSISGTGTYEQYF
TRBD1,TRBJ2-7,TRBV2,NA,CASSAPTGGGDEQYF
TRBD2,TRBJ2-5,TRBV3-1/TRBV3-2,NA,CASSHDVSGTSGQETQYF
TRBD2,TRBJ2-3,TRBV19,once,CASSRYLGRGSTDTQYF
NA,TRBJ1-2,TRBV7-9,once,CASSLGANYGYTF
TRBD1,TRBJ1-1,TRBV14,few,CASSQETGALARAFF
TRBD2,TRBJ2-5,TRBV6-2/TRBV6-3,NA,CASSQVRVAGGTSQETQYF
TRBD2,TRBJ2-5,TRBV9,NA,CASSITSGEGTQYF
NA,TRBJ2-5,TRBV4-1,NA,CASSPGEEETQYF
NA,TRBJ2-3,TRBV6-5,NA,CASSSPRQGSTDTQYF
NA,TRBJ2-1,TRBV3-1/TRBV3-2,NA,CASSQGGYNEQFF
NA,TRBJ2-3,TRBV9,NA,CASSAELAWDTQYF
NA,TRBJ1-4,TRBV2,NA,CASRLSGINEKLFF
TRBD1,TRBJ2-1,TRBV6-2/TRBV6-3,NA,CASSLYLTGEPYNEQFF
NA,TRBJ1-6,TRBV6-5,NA,CASATDPYNSPLHF
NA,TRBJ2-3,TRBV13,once,CASKAGILDTQYF
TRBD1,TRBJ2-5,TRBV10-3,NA,CAISEGTGSWETQYF
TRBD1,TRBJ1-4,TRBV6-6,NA,CASSSQGAAGEKLFF
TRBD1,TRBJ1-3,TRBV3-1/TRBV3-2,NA,CASSPGQGSSGNTIYF
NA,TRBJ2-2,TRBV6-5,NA,CASSYRRAGELFF
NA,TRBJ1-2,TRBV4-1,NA,CASSQDTQGTYGYTF
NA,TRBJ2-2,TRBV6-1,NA,CASSGGGRDSIPTGELFF
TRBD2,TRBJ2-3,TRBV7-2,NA,CASSSALAGDGSDTQYF
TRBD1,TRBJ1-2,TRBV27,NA,CASSLGGQGHGYTF
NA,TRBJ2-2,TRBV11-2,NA,CASSLDRLGTGELFF
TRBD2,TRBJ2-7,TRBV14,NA,CASSQSGGYEQYF
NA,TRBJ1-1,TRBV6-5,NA,CASSSVGLVNTEAFF
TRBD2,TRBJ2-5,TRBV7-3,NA,CASSMTSGGQETQYF
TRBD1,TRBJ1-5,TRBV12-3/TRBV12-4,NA,CASSAGRDRDQHF
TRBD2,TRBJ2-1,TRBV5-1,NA,CASSSGGVNEQFF
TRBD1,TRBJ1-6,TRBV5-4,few,CASSPDRGNSPLHF
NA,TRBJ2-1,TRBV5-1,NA,CASSLGGGASYNEQFF